Detailed here is one TCR beta chain. The junction departs from germline at one end; a sequencing error may be responsible. At the DNA level, this CDR3 is encoded by other sequences in the same sample as well. The record originates from a study of blood T cell repertoires in COVID-19. Study-level information: Nucleic acid was either cDNA or gDNA, and it came from T cells, B-cell-depleted T cells, or PBMCs.

Assay used: immunoSEQ multiplex PCR; TCRdb lists only in-frame clones, some missing. The sample includes under 150,000 clones, around 84% of them seen just once. There are 14 residues in the CDR3. Germline V CDR1 and CDR2: SGHRS, YFSETQ. The rearrangement uses TRBV5-1 and TRBJ2-5; 7 nucleotides align to TRBD1. Sequencing used peripheral blood. The clonotype was recovered from a woman between 40 and 50 years old with acute or convalescent COVID-19. The CDR3 here is CASSLGDSQETQYF. In DNA, the CDR3 is TGCGCCAGCAGTTTGGGGGACAGCCAAGAGACCCAGTACTTC. The whole variable domain, filled in from reference TRBV5-1 and TRBJ2-5, reads KAGVTQTPRYLIKTRGQQVTLSCSPISGHRSVSWYQQTPGQGLQFLFEYFSETQRNKGNFPGRFSGRQFSNSRSEMNVSTLELGDSALYLCASSLGDSQETQYFGPGTRLLVL.